This T cell receptor (beta chain) was documented in a study of cytomegalovirus exposure and HLA in healthy donors. The CDR3 consists of 16 residues. The germline V and J ends were trimmed by 6 bases and 4 bases, with 19 bases remaining between them. Germline V gene lookup returns CDR1 SGHRS and CDR2 YFSETQ. It was with 60 Vbeta and 13 Jbeta primers that the PCR ran. The repertoire was sequenced with immunoSEQ multiplex PCR; TCRdb's copy has only in-frame clones and lacks some. The sample includes about 150,000 clones, over 60% seen only once; the top ten take under 4.5%. The material sequenced was PBMCs. The receptor was derived from a woman between 35 and 50 years old in good health and CMV-seronegative. The chain has TRBV5-1 and TRBJ2-2; D is perhaps TRBD2 (5 bases). The CDR3 loop is CASTPRGSEGTGELFF. The CDR3 nucleotides read TGCGCCAGCACCCCACGAGGGTCCGAAGGCACCGGGGAGCTGTTTTTT. Looking up the rest from reference TRBV5-1 and TRBJ2-2 gives the full variable domain: KAGVTQTPRYLIKTRGQQVTLSCSPISGHRSVSWYQQTPGQGLQFLFEYFSETQRNKGNFPGRFSGRQFSNSRSEMNVSTLELGDSALYLCASTPRGSEGTGELFFGEGSRLTVL.